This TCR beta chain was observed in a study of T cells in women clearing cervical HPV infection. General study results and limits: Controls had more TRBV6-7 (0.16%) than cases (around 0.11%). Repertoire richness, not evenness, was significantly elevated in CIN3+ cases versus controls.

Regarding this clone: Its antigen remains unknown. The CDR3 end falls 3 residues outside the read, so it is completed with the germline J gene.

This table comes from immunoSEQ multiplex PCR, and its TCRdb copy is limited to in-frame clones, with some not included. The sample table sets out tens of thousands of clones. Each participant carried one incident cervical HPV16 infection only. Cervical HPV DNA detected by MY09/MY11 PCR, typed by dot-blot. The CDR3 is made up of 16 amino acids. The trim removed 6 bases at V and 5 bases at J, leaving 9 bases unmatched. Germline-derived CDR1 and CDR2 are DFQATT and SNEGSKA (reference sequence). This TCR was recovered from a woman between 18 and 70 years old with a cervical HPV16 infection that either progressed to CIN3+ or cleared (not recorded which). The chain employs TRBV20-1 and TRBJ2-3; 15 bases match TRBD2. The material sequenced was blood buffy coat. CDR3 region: CSAPGLAGGQVDTQYF. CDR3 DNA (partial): TGCAGTGCGCCTGGACTAGCGGGGGGGCAGGTAGATACG.